This passage covers 9 T cell receptor beta chains from one sample sequenced in a study of blood T cells in healthy people across ages. Through a sample-barcoded 5' primer and a J-beta primer mix, a second PCR was run for roughly 7 to 11 cycles. TCRdb re-derived calls from the 5' RACE reads in MiXCR, one entry per CDR3 protein. The table includes some 900,000 distinct CDR3 sequences, about 28% detected once. Sequences were obtained from blood. These receptors all stem from a woman older than 75 in good health.

The chain carries TRBV20-1 and TRBJ2-7; the D gene could be TRBD1 or TRBD2 (6 bases each). The CDR3 has 14 amino acids. In germline, CDR1 is DFQATT, CDR2 SNEGSKA (reference sequence). Trimming left V 6 bases short and J 5 bases short, with 20 bases between. CDR3 DNA sequence: TGCAGTGCCGAACGGCCGGGGGCAGGGGACGAGCAGTACTTC. This translates into CSAERPGAGDEQYF.

This rearrangement joins TRBV6-2 or TRBV6-3 to TRBJ1-2; the D gene is possibly TRBD1 (6 bases). The CDR3 sequence is 13 residues long. Trimming shortened V by 3 bases and J by 3 bases, and 8 bases separated the two germline ends. Germline-derived CDR1 and CDR2 are MNHEY and SVGEGT. The CDR3 DNA reads as TGTGCCAGCAGTTATGGGACACACTATGGCTACACCTTC. Its protein product is CASSYGTHYGYTF.

This chain uses TRBV29-1 with TRBJ2-1; the match to TRBD1 covers 10 bases. Germline V CDR1 and CDR2: SQVTM, ANQGSEA. The V segment lost 4 bases and the J segment 2 bases; nucleotides outside the gene matches: 14. This CDR3 spans 18 amino acids. The CDR3 loop reads CSVGGRTLGQGPYNEQFF. The CDR3 bases are TGCAGCGTTGGAGGGCGGACTTTGGGACAGGGGCCCTACAATGAGCAGTTCTTC.

This sequence joins TRBV6-4 and TRBJ2-3, with 13 nucleotides matching TRBD2. Germline trimming cut 2 bases from V and 4 bases from J; bases unmatched to any gene: 0. In germline, CDR1 is MRHNA, CDR2 SNTAGT. The CDR3 is made up of 15 amino acids. CDR3 residues: CASSDGTSGADTQYF. CDR3 nucleotide sequence: TGTGCCAGCAGTGACGGGACTAGCGGGGCAGATACGCAGTATTTT.

This clonotype was observed a handful of times. The chain joins TRBV6-6 to TRBJ1-5; D not certain. The length of the CDR3 is 14 residues. V was trimmed by 8 bases and J by 2 bases, leaving 13 bases between them. CDR1 and CDR2 (germline): MNHNY, SVGAGI (reference sequence). CDR3 nucleotide sequence: TGTGCCAGCGCGCGGAGTCAGGGCAATCAGCCCCAGCATTTT. This sequence encodes CASARSQGNQPQHF.

In regard to this clonotype: A much larger clone differs from this one at a single base, so this may be a read error. J is TRBJ2-4 and V is TRBV4-3; the match to TRBD2 covers 7 bases. Matching the DNA end better, TRBJ2-7 makes the J call doubtful. The CDR3 extends over 13 amino acids. CDR1 is LGHNA and CDR2 is YSLEER in the germline V gene. Here the CDR3 reads CASSQATSDEQYF. The CDR3 DNA follows: TGCGCCAGCAGCCAAGCAACTAGCGACGAGCAGTACTTC.

A remark on this clonotype: A much larger clone sits a single nucleotide away, making a read error possible. The gene calls are TRBV12-3 or TRBV12-4 and TRBJ2-5; D unresolved. V was pared by 3 bases and J by 11 bases, with 22 bases between. The CDR3 runs to 15 residues. CDR3 DNA sequence: TGTGCCAGCAGTTTCGCCGTGTTGATCCGAGGTGAGCAGTACTTC. It is translated as CASSFAVLIRGEQYF.

This clonotype was recorded a few times. This chain links TRBV20-1 with TRBJ1-2, with D perhaps matching TRBD1 (5 bases). This CDR3 region has 12 residues. Germline CDR1 reads DFQATT; CDR2 reads SNEGSKA (reference sequence). V was shortened by 2 bases and J by 3 bases, with 7 bases between the two germline ends. The CDR3 region has the DNA TGCAGTGCTAGACAGGGTTACTATGGCTACACCTTC. Protein sequence: CSARQGYYGYTF.

Of note for this clonotype: A much larger clone lies a single base off, so this may be a read error. This chain joins TRBV6-4 and TRBJ2-1, with D possibly matching TRBD2 (6 bases). Germline V gene sequence: CDR1 MRHNA, CDR2 SNTAGT. The CDR3 runs to 12 residues. The CDR3 reads CVSSAPEGEQFF. CDR3 sequence (DNA): TGTGTCAGCAGCGCCCCGGAGGGGGAGCAGTTCTTC.